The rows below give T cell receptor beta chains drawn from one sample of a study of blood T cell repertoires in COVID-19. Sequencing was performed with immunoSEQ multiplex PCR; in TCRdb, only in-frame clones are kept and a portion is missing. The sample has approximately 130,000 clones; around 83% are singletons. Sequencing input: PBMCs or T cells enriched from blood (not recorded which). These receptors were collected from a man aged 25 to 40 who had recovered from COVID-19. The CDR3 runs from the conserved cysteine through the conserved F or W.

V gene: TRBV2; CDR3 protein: CASRLGGSGNTIYF
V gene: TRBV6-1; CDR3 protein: CASCDRGFSGNTIYF
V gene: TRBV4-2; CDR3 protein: CASSQGNKATGGADTQYF
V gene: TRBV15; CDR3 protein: CATSRDQQPQHF
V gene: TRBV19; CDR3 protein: CASGQGIQPQHF
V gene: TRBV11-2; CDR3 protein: CASSLGAGGTGAFF
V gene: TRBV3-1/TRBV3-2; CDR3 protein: CASSQQGGDYGYTF
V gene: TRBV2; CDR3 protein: CASRDSLGTEAFF
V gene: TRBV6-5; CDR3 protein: CASSFPGLAGQNEQFF
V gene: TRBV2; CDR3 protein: CASSREVSGELFF
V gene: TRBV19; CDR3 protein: CASSPRQLNSNQPQHF
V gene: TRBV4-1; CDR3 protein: CASSQAESAANYGYTF
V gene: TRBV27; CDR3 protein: CASWPGEGNTEAFF
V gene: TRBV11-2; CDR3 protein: CASSLGTSGRGQETQYF
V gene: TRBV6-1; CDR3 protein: CASSEAPDQPQHF
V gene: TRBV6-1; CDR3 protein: CASSDRNGYTF
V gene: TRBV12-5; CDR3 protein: CASGLVLSGLAGASLAKNIQYF
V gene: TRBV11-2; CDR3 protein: CASSPVGAYQETQYF
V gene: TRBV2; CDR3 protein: CASSIILAGGDEQYF
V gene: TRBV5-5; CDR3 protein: CASSINTGELFF
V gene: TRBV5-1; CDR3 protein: CASSLTSEQFF
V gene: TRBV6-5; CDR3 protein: CASSYSSLAGDNEQFF
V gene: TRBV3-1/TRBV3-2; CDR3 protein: CASSSWTGTHPYEQYF
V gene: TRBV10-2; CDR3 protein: CASSESGGAGGQPQHF
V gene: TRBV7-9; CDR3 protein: CASTLNTEAFF
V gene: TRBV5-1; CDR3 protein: CASSLETARNEKLFF
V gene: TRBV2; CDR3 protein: CASSEQGQAEAFF
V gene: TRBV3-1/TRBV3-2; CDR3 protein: CASSQWTGGNTGELFF
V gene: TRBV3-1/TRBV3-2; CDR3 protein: CASSLKGAWGNTIYF
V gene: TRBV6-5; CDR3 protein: CASSRGGGAGNTIYF
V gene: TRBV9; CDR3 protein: CASSPGYGLQETQYF
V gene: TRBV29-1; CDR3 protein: CSASVSNTEAFF
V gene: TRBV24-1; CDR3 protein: CATSDTRQGKYNEQFF
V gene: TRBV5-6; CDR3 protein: CASSLALAWGPGNTIYF
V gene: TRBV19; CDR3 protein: CASKEQGAAYQPQHF
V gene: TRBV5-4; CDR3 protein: CATPTGDGYTF
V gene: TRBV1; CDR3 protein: CTSSPKAGTSSNEQFF
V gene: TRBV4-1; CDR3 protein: CASSPGNNGYQETQYF
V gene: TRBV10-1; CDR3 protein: CASSETSAGKQFF
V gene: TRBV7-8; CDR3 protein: CASSYPRQGGGYTF
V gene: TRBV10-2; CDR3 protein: CAARDSRLGANVLTF
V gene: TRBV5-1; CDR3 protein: CASSQQPTGGGNTIYF
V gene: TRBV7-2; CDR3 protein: CASSLDLTEPGLRHEQYF
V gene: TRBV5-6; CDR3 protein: CASSLDRGAAGELFF
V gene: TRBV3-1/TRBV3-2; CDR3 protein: CASSQDLGDTDPFQETQYF
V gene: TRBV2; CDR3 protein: CASSSQGRKAEAFF
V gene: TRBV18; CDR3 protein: CASSPLAAGNTEAFF
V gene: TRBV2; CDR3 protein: CASSGSGGGAPVDRPQHF
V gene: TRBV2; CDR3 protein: CASSAGEGTEAFF
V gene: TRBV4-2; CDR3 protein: CASLGGANMNTEAFF
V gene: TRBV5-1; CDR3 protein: CASSLAIRGEADTQYF
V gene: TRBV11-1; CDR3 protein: CASSQGTSGRNEQFF
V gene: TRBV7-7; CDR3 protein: CASSLFQGDNEQFF
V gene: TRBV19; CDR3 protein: CASSTTSGGANEQFF
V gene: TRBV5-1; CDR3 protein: CASSFQLAGSYEQYF